The 10 T cell receptor beta chains reported below all come from one sample, sequenced in a study of post-analysis software for immune sequencing data. These receptors have no known antigen. Sequencing libraries made from TCR beta cDNA carried unique molecular identifiers. MiXCR was run by TCRdb on the PCR reads, yielding one entry per CDR3 protein. Here the sample spans hundreds of thousands of distinct CDR3 sequences, over 45% being singletons. Overall study results and limits: About five TRBV segments appeared more often in patients than in controls, and TRBV5-6, TRBV5-1 and TRBV20-1 were among these.

The sample consisted of blood. The origin of the receptors is a girl aged 2-10 years with multiple sclerosis.

The CDR3 region has the DNA TGCAGCGTTCTAGGACAGGGGGCCCCCTACACCTTC. Translated, it gives CSVLGQGAPYTF. V is TRBV29-1 and J is TRBJ1-2, with TRBD1 identical over 11 bases. There are 12 residues in the CDR3. The V segment lost 5 bases and the J segment 10 bases; nucleotides outside the gene matches: 6. Per the germline V gene, CDR1 is SQVTM and CDR2 is ANQGSEA.

This clonotype occurred a few times. This rearrangement joins TRBV6-5 to TRBJ2-7; no firm D call. The germline V gene encodes CDR1 MNHEY and CDR2 SVGAGI. Trimming cost V 6 bases and J 4 bases, with 13 bases left between them. The CDR3 extends over 13 amino acids. For the CDR3, the DNA is TGTGCCAGCAGCCGGACCCAGAGGTACGAGCAGTACTTC. Protein product: CASSRTQRYEQYF.

V is TRBV20-1 and J is TRBJ2-1; D is possibly TRBD2 (5 bases). V gave up 5 bases and J gave up 4 bases, with 6 bases separating them. Germline V CDR1 and CDR2: DFQATT, SNEGSKA (reference sequence). The CDR3 totals 11 residues. The CDR3 coding sequence is TGCAGTGCTTCGGGGTACAATGAGCAGTTCTTC. This translates into CSASGYNEQFF.

J is TRBJ2-7 and V is TRBV7-9; TRBD1 might be the D (6 bases). Trimming took off 2 bases at V and 3 bases at J, with 14 bases between the two ends. The CDR3 spans 15 residues. Germline-derived CDR1 and CDR2 are SEHNR and FQNEAQ (reference sequence). The CDR3 is CASSLKDSSFYEQYF. Here the CDR3 DNA reads TGTGCCAGCAGCTTAAAGGACAGCAGTTTCTACGAGCAGTACTTC.

This clonotype was counted between two and nine times. It is unclear where the CDR3 begins or ends on the DNA, so no DNA is shown, and the CDR3 is as TCRdb lists it. V and J are TRBV10-3 and TRBJ2-3; TRBD1, as called in the table, went unchecked against the DNA. Germline V gene sequence: CDR1 ENHRY, CDR2 SYGVKD. The CDR3 length is 14 residues, termini included. Here the CDR3 reads CAISTSGFTDTQYF.

This chain joins TRBV6-2 or TRBV6-3 and TRBJ2-3, with D hard to call. V dropped 6 bases and J dropped 5 bases, with 9 bases sitting between them. Germline CDR1 and CDR2: MNHEY and SVGEGT. The CDR3 is 12 residues long. CDR3 sequence (DNA): TGTGCCAGCAGGAAACGGAGAGATACGCAGTATTTT. This gives the protein CASRKRRDTQYF.

J is TRBJ2-5 and V is TRBV12-3 or TRBV12-4; 7 bases align to TRBD1. V lost 6 bases to trimming and J lost 4 bases; unmatched junction nucleotides: 17. This CDR3 has 17 residues. This CDR3 reads CASRKGDSNLIRETQYF. Written as DNA, the CDR3 is TGTGCCAGCAGAAAGGGGGACAGTAACCTTATCAGAGAGACCCAGTACTTC.

This clonotype has just a few counts. The V call is TRBV6-6, the J call TRBJ2-5; 11 nucleotides match TRBD2. Germline V CDR1 and CDR2: MNHNY, SVGAGI (reference sequence). V lost 10 bases to trimming and J lost 5 bases; unmatched junction nucleotides: 9. The CDR3 has 14 residues. In DNA form, the CDR3 reads TGTGCCACCATTAGCGGGAGGGCCGGGGAGACCCAGTACTTC. Protein: CATISGRAGETQYF.

This chain connects TRBV12-3 or TRBV12-4 to TRBJ1-1; D remains ambiguous. Trimming removed 6 bases from V and 1 base from J, with 9 bases in between. The CDR3 sequence is 13 residues long. CDR3 amino acids: CASRSTENTEAFF. The CDR3 bases are TGTGCCAGCAGGTCAACAGAGAACACTGAAGCTTTCTTT.

The V gene is TRBV20-1, the J gene TRBJ2-1; 9 bases are shared with TRBD2. After removal of 1 base from V and 2 bases from J, the junction contained 9 bases not matched to a gene. The CDR3 covers 17 residues. Per germline, CDR1 DFQATT and CDR2 SNEGSKA (reference sequence). Written as DNA, the CDR3 is TGCAGTGCTAGAGCTAGGGGCGGGAGGGGCCCCTACAATGAGCAGTTCTTC. Its protein product is CSARARGGRGPYNEQFF.